These 18 T cell receptor beta chains share one sample of origin, sequenced in a study of T cell clonality in common variable immunodeficiency. Some clones are missing from TCRdb's copy, which holds only in-frame ones; the method was immunoSEQ multiplex PCR. The sample is made up of about 52,000 clones, none counted only once. The source material was peripheral blood mononuclear cells. The receptors originated from a person aged 18 to 69 in good health.

A remark on this clone: The CDR3 end lies 3 residues beyond the end of the read and is filled in from the germline J gene. V is TRBV19 and J is TRBJ1-5, with 7 bases identical to TRBD1. V lost 0 bases, J lost 3 bases, and 8 bases stayed unmatched. The CDR3 runs 17 residues. Germline loops: CDR1 LNHDA, CDR2 SQIVND (reference sequence). CDR3 region: CASSIDRGPAFNQPQHF. Incomplete CDR3 DNA: TGTGCCAGTAGTATAGATAGGGGGCCGGCATTCAATCAGCCC.

This clone was recorded many times. The read falls 3 residues short of the CDR3 end, and the missing part is taken from the germline J gene. The rearrangement joins TRBV13 to TRBJ2-7; the D call may be TRBD1 or TRBD2 (5 bases each). V was trimmed by 3 bases and J by 2 bases, leaving 20 bases between them. The CDR3 is 17 amino acids. Germline loops: CDR1 PRHDT, CDR2 FYEKMQ (reference sequence). CDR3 region: CASSFERAGKHTYEQYF. CDR3 DNA, as far as it was read: TGTGCCAGCAGCTTTGAGAGGGCAGGGAAGCATACCTACGAG.

This clone appeared many times. Read sequence stops 3 residues before the CDR3 end, and the germline J gene provides the missing end. Other nucleotide sequences in the sample specify the same CDR3. The rearrangement joins TRBV18 to TRBJ2-3; no reliable D call. The CDR3 runs 17 residues. Germline V gene sequence: CDR1 KGHSH, CDR2 LQKENI. V lost 2 bases, J lost 1 base, and 16 bases lay in between. Partial CDR3 DNA: TGTGCCAGCTCACCATCTGGTAGCCTCCCTGGCACAGATACG. Amino acid sequence: CASSPSGSLPGTDT. The complete CDR3 protein is CASSPSGSLPGTDTQYF.

About this clone: The read ends 3 residues before the CDR3 terminus; that terminus is restored from the germline J gene. V is TRBV2 and J is TRBJ1-1, with a weak D call TRBD1 (5 bases). This CDR3 has 13 amino acids. The V gene's germline CDR1 is SNHLY and CDR2 FYNNEI. CDR3 sequence reads: CASKVQGRGTAFF. CDR3 bases read: TGTGCCAGCAAAGTTCAGGGCCGGGGGACA.

Ten or more counts support this clone. Read data end 3 residues before the CDR3 end; the end is taken from the germline J gene. This chain connects TRBV5-1 to TRBJ1-3, with D maybe TRBD1 (6 bases). This CDR3 comprises 16 residues. Germline V CDR1 and CDR2: SGHRS, YFSETQ. With 3 bases removed from V and 4 bases from J, the gap between germline ends came to 17 bases. This CDR3 is CASSSDTGTSGNTIYF. The covered CDR3 bases are TGCGCCAGCAGCTCCGACACAGGGACGTCCGGAAACACC.

This clone was recorded at least ten times. From the germline J gene comes the end of the CDR3, since the read stops 3 residues before it. The chain combines TRBV19 with TRBJ2-5; 7 bases line up with TRBD1. Germline lookup yields CDR1 LNHDA and CDR2 SQIVND (reference sequence). The junction had 5 bases not matched to a gene; V was cut back by 5 bases and J by 2 bases. The CDR3 totals 14 residues. CDR3 bases read: TGTGCCAGTAGTGTCAACAGGGGTCAAGAGACC. Its protein product is CASSVNRGQET. The whole CDR3 is CASSVNRGQETQYF.

Regarding this clone: The junction differs from germline at one of its ends, possibly a read error. Sequencing ends 3 residues short of the CDR3 end; the germline J gene provides the rest. This chain connects TRBV7-9 to TRBJ2-5; no firm D call. Germline loops: CDR1 SEHNR, CDR2 FQNEAQ (reference sequence). CDR3 size: 12 residues. This CDR3 is CAGSRSEETQYF. The sequenced CDR3 bases are TGTGCCGGCAGCCGCAGTGAAGAGACC.

This clone was recorded at least ten times. The read falls 3 residues short of the CDR3 end, and the missing part is taken from the germline J gene. This sequence joins TRBV18 and TRBJ1-3; D call uncertain. Germline V gene sequence: CDR1 KGHSH, CDR2 LQKENI. The CDR3 consists of 17 residues. V was cut by 3 bases and J by 0 bases, with 15 bases left in between. The sequenced part of the CDR3 DNA is TGTGCCAGCTCACCCATCCGATCAGAGAGCTCTGGAAACACC. Its translation is CASSPIRSESSGNT. The full CDR3 is CASSPIRSESSGNTIYF.

Worth noting for this clone: Germline and junction disagree at one end, which may indicate a read error. The read falls 3 residues short of the CDR3 end, and the missing part is taken from the germline J gene. Other DNA sequences in the sample encode the same CDR3. The chain recombines TRBV29-1 with TRBJ1-2, with 9 bases aligning to TRBD1. Germline V gives CDR1 SQVTM, CDR2 ANQGSEA. The CDR3 covers 13 residues. The chain's CDR3 is CSVELDRGYGYTF. The DNA read from the CDR3 is TGCAGCGTCGAGTTAGACAGGGGGTATGGA.

This clone has only a few counts. Coverage ceases 3 residues before the CDR3 finishes, and the germline J gene fills in the end. The chain has TRBV7-8 and TRBJ2-3; 8 bases align to TRBD1. CDR1 is SGHVS and CDR2 is FQNEAQ in the germline V gene. This CDR3 comprises 14 residues. Incomplete CDR3 DNA: TGTGCCAGCAGCGCGGACAGGGAAGGCCAGCCG. As protein: CASSADREGQP. The entire CDR3 protein is CASSADREGQPQYF.

This clone occurred many times. Here the CDR3 reads CAISDGDRPQHF. The covered CDR3 bases are TGTGCCATCAGTGACGGGGATCGGCCC. The rearrangement uses TRBV10-3 and TRBJ1-5; D gene unclear. With the read ending 3 residues before the CDR3 end, the germline J gene is used to fill in that end. In germline, CDR1 is ENHRY, CDR2 SYGVKD. This CDR3 comprises 12 residues. V lost 3 bases and J lost 9, with 9 bases in between.

This clone was seen ten or more times. The CDR3 goes on 3 residues after the read ends, and that part is filled in from the germline J gene. The V call is TRBV2, the J call TRBJ2-3, with TRBD2 matching over 10 bases. After removal of 1 base from V and 7 bases from J, the junction contained 2 bases not matched to a gene. This CDR3 region has 14 residues. Germline V lookup: CDR1 SNHLY, CDR2 FYNNEI. This CDR3 is CASSEGSGRYTQYF. CDR3 DNA (partial): TGTGCCAGCAGTGAAGGTAGCGGGAGGTATACG.

This clone was counted at least ten times. The read halts 3 residues ahead of the CDR3 end, with the missing end drawn from the germline J gene. V is TRBV5-1 and J is TRBJ2-5, with a tentative D call TRBD2 (7 bases). The CDR3 extends over 18 amino acids. Trimming cost V 0 bases and J 2 bases, with 20 bases left between them. CDR1 and CDR2 from the germline V gene are SGHRS and YFSETQ. The CDR3 here is CASSLVGGTLAEQETQYF. The CDR3 bases that were read are TGCGCCAGCAGCTTGGTAGGGGGAACTCTAGCGGAACAAGAGACC.

There are many counts of this clone. The CDR3 end lies 3 residues beyond the end of the read and is filled in from the germline J gene. This chain uses TRBV29-1 with TRBJ2-3, with TRBD1 matching 7 bases. The germline CDR1 and CDR2 sequences are SQVTM and ANQGSEA. This CDR3 has 13 amino acids. The CDR3 sequence is CSADGWTGETQYF. The CDR3 bases that were read are TGCAGCGCCGACGGGTGGACAGGAGAGACG.

This clone was recorded many times. The CDR3 is cut off 3 residues early in the read; its end comes from the germline J gene. V is TRBV5-1 and J is TRBJ2-1; 8 nucleotides line up with TRBD1. V dropped 7 bases and J dropped 4; count of bases not matched to a gene: 4. The CDR3 runs to 13 residues. The germline gives CDR1 SGHRS, CDR2 YFSETQ. The sequenced part of the CDR3 DNA is TGCGCCAGCTCCGGGACAGGTTACAATGAG. It codes for CASSGTGYNE. From start to end, the CDR3 is CASSGTGYNEQFF.

This clone was found many times. The read finishes 3 residues shy of the CDR3 end, and the germline J gene is used to complete it. The chain has TRBV20-1 and TRBJ1-2, with D perhaps matching TRBD1 (6 bases). V lost 5 bases and J lost 4, with 14 bases in between. The germline gives CDR1 DFQATT, CDR2 SNEGSKA (reference sequence). CDR3 length: 13 residues. The covered CDR3 bases are TGCAGTGCTCAAACAGGGTCTGTCTATGGC. Its protein product is CSAQTGSVYG. The CDR3 in its entirety is CSAQTGSVYGYTF.

This clone has just a few counts. The read ends 3 residues before the CDR3 terminus; that terminus is restored from the germline J gene. The gene calls are TRBV7-3 and TRBJ1-4; 7 nucleotides line up with TRBD1. Losses at the gene ends were 5 bases for V and 6 bases for J; bases not matched to a gene: 15. Germline V CDR1 and CDR2: SGHTA, FQGTGA. CDR3 length: 17 amino acids. CDR3 sequence reads: CASSAQGRGTGDEKLFF. CDR3 DNA (partial): TGTGCCAGCAGCGCCCAAGGCAGGGGTACAGGGGATGAAAAA.

The sample holds many counts of this clone. One end of the junction is discordant with germline, which a read error may explain. Coverage ceases 3 residues before the CDR3 finishes, and the germline J gene fills in the end. V gene TRBV4-2 combines with J gene TRBJ2-7; 10 nucleotides agree with TRBD2. This CDR3 comprises 15 residues. Germline CDR1 is LGHNA and CDR2 is YNFKEQ. CDR3: CASSQARLAGYEQYF. The covered CDR3 bases are TGCGCCAGCAGCCAAGCGCGACTAGCGGGCTACGAG.